Shown below are 25 T cell receptor beta chains from a single sample sequenced in a study of T cell responses to AZD1222 COVID-19 vaccine. Some clones are missing from TCRdb's copy, which holds only in-frame ones; the method was immunoSEQ multiplex PCR. This sample has roughly 70,000 clones, with around 79% found just once. The sequenced sample was peripheral blood, obtained on day 0 of MenACWY control vaccination. The receptor set was obtained from an adult in good health.

V and J are TRBV19 and TRBJ2-3; 8 nucleotides match TRBD2. Germline values: CDR1 LNHDA, CDR2 SQIVND (reference sequence). J was trimmed by 1 base and V by 7 bases; bases with no gene match: 1. The CDR3 is 13 amino acids. The CDR3 DNA follows: TGTGCCAGTACGACTAGCGGCACAGATACGCAGTATTTT. Its translation: CASTTSGTDTQYF.

The chain joins TRBV25-1 to TRBJ1-5; D unclear. The CDR3 is made up of 13 amino acids. V dropped 5 bases and J dropped 3 bases, with 8 bases sitting between them. Germline values: CDR1 MGHDK, CDR2 SYGVNS. CDR3 loop: CASSLGVNQPQHF. The CDR3 nucleotides read TGTGCCAGCAGTTTAGGAGTCAATCAGCCCCAGCATTTT.

This clone was picked up a small number of times. This sequence joins TRBV7-9 and TRBJ2-3; the D gene is possibly TRBD2 (6 bases). The ends were cut back, 0 bases at V and 4 bases at J, with 14 bases in the middle. Germline V gene lookup returns CDR1 SEHNR and CDR2 FQNEAQ (reference sequence). The CDR3 is 16 residues long. In nucleotides, the CDR3 is TGTGCCAGCAGCTTAGCTACTAGCTCTGGAGCAGATACGCAGTATTTT. Its protein product is CASSLATSSGADTQYF.

The chain couples TRBV4-2 to TRBJ2-1, with D possibly matching TRBD1 (6 bases). The germline V gene encodes CDR1 LGHNA and CDR2 YNFKEQ. The ends were cut back, 0 bases at V and 1 base at J, with 13 bases in the middle. The length of the CDR3 is 17 residues. In DNA, the CDR3 is TGTGCCAGCAGCCAAGATTCGAGCAGGGGTTCCTACAATGAGCAGTTCTTC. Protein product: CASSQDSSRGSYNEQFF.

The J gene is TRBJ2-7, the V gene TRBV2, with D maybe TRBD2 (6 bases). Deletions cut 7 bases from V and 4 bases from J, with 14 bases between. The CDR3 spans 13 residues. CDR1 is SNHLY and CDR2 is FYNNEI in the germline V gene. CDR3 residues: CASNTGVMYEQYF. In DNA, the CDR3 is TGTGCCAGCAATACGGGGGTAATGTACGAGCAGTACTTC.

V is TRBV15 and J is TRBJ2-5; D remains unclear. Trimming cost V 0 bases and J 4 bases, with 0 bases left between them. This CDR3 region has 11 residues. Germline V gene data show CDR1 as LNHNV and CDR2 as YYDKDF (reference sequence). The CDR3 nucleotides are TGTGCCACCAGCAGAGAAGAGACCCAGTACTTC. Translating it yields CATSREETQYF.

V and J are TRBV2 and TRBJ2-7; possible D gene TRBD2, 6 bases. CDR3 length: 12 amino acids. Germline lookup yields CDR1 SNHLY and CDR2 FYNNEI. Trimming took 7 bases from V and 1 from J, leaving 8 bases between them. In DNA form, the CDR3 reads TGTGCCAGCAAACGGGAGTCCTACGAGCAGTACTTC. Translation: CASKRESYEQYF.

J is TRBJ1-2 and V is TRBV4-3, with a weak D call TRBD1 (6 bases). Germline V CDR1 and CDR2: LGHNA, YSLEER. The V end lost 0 bases, the J end lost 7 bases, and 18 bases lay between the germline ends. This CDR3 has 16 residues. CDR3 loop: CASSQETFAGAGGYTF. CDR3 bases: TGCGCCAGCAGCCAAGAGACCTTTGCGGGGGCTGGTGGCTACACCTTC.

V is TRBV4-1 and J is TRBJ2-1; TRBD1 might be the D (5 bases). Germline lookup yields CDR1 MGHRA and CDR2 YSYEKL. CDR3 length equals 15 residues. V lost 0 bases and J lost 7, with 13 bases in between. This CDR3 reads CASSQDIRDKNEQFF. In nucleotides, the CDR3 is TGCGCCAGCAGCCAAGATATCAGGGATAAGAATGAGCAGTTCTTC.

The rearrangement uses TRBV2 and TRBJ1-1; D gene unclear. V shed 8 bases and J shed 1 base, with 17 bases lying between them. This CDR3 is built from 15 residues. Germline CDR1 is SNHLY and CDR2 is FYNNEI. In DNA, the CDR3 is TGTGCCAGCGGGGAGGACGGAGCCCCGAACACTGAAGCTTTCTTT. It specifies CASGEDGAPNTEAFF.

The genes are TRBV30 and TRBJ1-4; D gene uncertain. The CDR3 sequence is 12 residues long. The ends were cut back, 0 bases at V and 6 bases at J, with 5 bases in the middle. CDR1 is GTSNPN, CDR2 SVGIG, per germline (reference sequence). The CDR3, as DNA: TGTGCCTGGAGTGTGCGGGATGAAAAACTGTTTTTT. Amino acid sequence: CAWSVRDEKLFF.

The chain carries TRBV6-5 and TRBJ2-3, with D possibly TRBD1 on 6 matching bases. Trimming pared 6 bases from V and 7 bases from J, leaving 11 bases between. The CDR3 spans 12 residues. Germline-derived CDR1 and CDR2 are MNHEY and SVGAGI. This CDR3 is CASSLDSYTQYF. The CDR3 nucleotides are TGTGCCAGCAGCCTGGACAGTTATACGCAGTATTTT.

V is TRBV29-1 and J is TRBJ2-3, with D maybe TRBD1 (5 bases). Per germline, CDR1 SQVTM and CDR2 ANQGSEA. The ends were cut back, 8 bases at V and 2 bases at J, with 14 bases in the middle. The CDR3 extends over 13 amino acids. The CDR3 DNA follows: TGCAGCACTTATGGGGCCTTCACAGATACGCAGTATTTT. It codes for CSTYGAFTDTQYF.

J is TRBJ1-4 and V is TRBV3-1 (or the pseudogene TRBV3-2); perhaps TRBD1 as D (6 bases). The CDR3 is 17 residues long. Germline CDR1 LGHDT, CDR2 YNNKEL (reference sequence). V was cut by 4 bases and J by 5 bases, with 20 bases left in between. CDR3 sequence (DNA): TGTGCCAGCAGCCTGGACCCCGTCAGGGGTTGGAATGAAAAACTGTTTTTT. Its protein is CASSLDPVRGWNEKLFF.

This chain links TRBV6-5 with TRBJ1-3, with D unclear. The CDR3 loop spans 16 amino acids. The ends were cut back, 0 bases at V and 0 bases at J, with 9 bases in the middle. Looked up from germline, CDR1 is MNHEY and CDR2 is SVGAGI. CDR3 in amino acids: CASSYSRGSSGNTIYF. CDR3 sequence (DNA): TGTGCCAGCAGTTACTCCAGAGGGAGCTCTGGAAACACCATATATTTT.

The rearrangement links TRBV19 to TRBJ2-3; D is unresolved. This CDR3 comprises 14 residues. CDR1 LNHDA and CDR2 SQIVND come from the germline V gene (reference sequence). The ends were cut back, 3 bases at V and 2 bases at J, with 9 bases in the middle. CDR3 bases: TGTGCCAGTAGTATCAGTCCGAACACAGATACGCAGTATTTT. Its translation: CASSISPNTDTQYF.

This clone was recorded once. The rearrangement uses TRBV7-2 and TRBJ2-1, with D unresolved. This CDR3 has 11 residues. Germline lookup yields CDR1 SGHTA and CDR2 FQGNSA. Trimming left V 4 bases short and J 5 bases short, with 3 bases between. Here the CDR3 reads CASSSNNEQFF. The CDR3 nucleotides are TGTGCCAGCAGCTCGAACAATGAGCAGTTCTTC. Full variable domain (rest looked up from reference TRBV7-2 and TRBJ2-1): GAGVSQSPSNKVTEKGKDVELRCDPISGHTALYWYRQSLGQGLEFLIYFQGNSAPDKSGLPSDRFSAERTGGSVSTLTIQRTQQEDSAVYLCASSSNNEQFFGPGTRLTVL.

The CDR3: CASGGLWNSPLHF. The DNA for the CDR3 is TGTGCCTCGGGGGGACTGTGGAATTCACCCCTCCACTTT. The chain recombines TRBV11-2 with TRBJ1-6, with D possibly TRBD1 on 5 matching bases. The CDR3 is 13 residues long. Trimming took 11 bases from V and 7 from J, leaving 15 bases between them. Per germline, CDR1 SGHAT and CDR2 FQNNGV.

The V call is TRBV19, the J call TRBJ2-3, with TRBD2 identical over 9 bases. Germline lookup yields CDR1 LNHDA and CDR2 SQIVND (reference sequence). With V trimmed by 3 bases and J by 3 bases, 1 base remained unmatched. The CDR3 has 14 residues. In DNA, the CDR3 is TGTGCCAGTAGTATGGGACTAGCAACAGATACGCAGTATTTT. It codes for CASSMGLATDTQYF.

This clone was counted once. V usage is TRBV7-8 and J usage is TRBJ2-2; no definite D call. This CDR3 has 17 residues. The germline CDR1 and CDR2 sequences are SGHVS and FQNEAQ. The V end was cut by 5 bases, the J end by 4 bases, with 20 bases between. The CDR3 sequence is CASSKFRDTGGTGELFF. The CDR3 bases are TGTGCCAGCAGCAAGTTCCGAGACACGGGTGGCACCGGGGAGCTGTTTTTT.

The V gene is TRBV3-1 (or the pseudogene TRBV3-2), the J gene TRBJ1-5; 7 nucleotides line up with TRBD1. From germline, CDR1 is LGHDT and CDR2 YNNKEL (reference sequence). CDR3 size: 16 residues. V was pared by 4 bases and J by 0 bases, with 6 bases of the junction left unmatched. CDR3 in amino acids: CASSPGQDYSNQPQHF. The CDR3 DNA sequence: TGTGCCAGCAGCCCCGGACAGGATTATAGCAATCAGCCCCAGCATTTT.

The rearrangement joins TRBV2 to TRBJ1-4; 7 bases map to TRBD1. Trimming at V came to 6 bases and at J to 4 bases, leaving 8 bases not matched to a gene. The CDR3 loop spans 15 amino acids. Germline CDR1 SNHLY, CDR2 FYNNEI. The CDR3 nucleotides are TGTGCCAGCAGCCCGACAGGGATCGGTAATGAAAAACTGTTTTTT. The encoded protein is CASSPTGIGNEKLFF.

The chain uses TRBV7-2 and TRBJ1-6; 10 bases agree with TRBD1. The CDR3 loop spans 15 amino acids. Per the germline V gene, CDR1 is SGHTA and CDR2 is FQGNSA. V gave up 5 bases and J gave up 10 bases; unmatched junction bases: 8. CDR3 loop: CASSPLDRGESPLHF. In DNA, the CDR3 is TGTGCCAGCAGCCCGTTGGACAGGGGGGAGTCACCCCTCCACTTT. Based on the CDR3 plus reference TRBV7-2 and TRBJ1-6, the full variable domain is GAGVSQSPSNKVTEKGKDVELRCDPISGHTALYWYRQSLGQGLEFLIYFQGNSAPDKSGLPSDRFSAERTGGSVSTLTIQRTQQEDSAVYLCASSPLDRGESPLHFGNGTRLTVT.

The chain carries TRBV7-3 and TRBJ2-1; a possible D gene is TRBD1 (5 bases). Trimming left V 3 bases short and J 8 bases short, with 11 bases between. This CDR3 spans 13 amino acids. From germline, CDR1 is SGHTA and CDR2 FQGTGA. The CDR3 reads CASSLAGYDEQFF. DNA for the CDR3: TGTGCCAGCAGCTTGGCAGGGTACGATGAGCAGTTCTTC.

This chain connects TRBV11-2 to TRBJ2-7; D might be TRBD1 (6 bases). CDR1 is SGHAT and CDR2 is FQNNGV in the germline V gene. Trimming cost V 5 bases and J 5 bases, with 13 bases left between them. CDR3 length equals 13 residues. CDR3 nucleotide sequence: TGTGCCAGCAGCCAAAAGGCAGGGGACGAGCAGTACTTC. It encodes CASSQKAGDEQYF.